This TCR beta chain was profiled in a study of TIL therapy for anti-PD-1-resistant metastatic lung cancer. On the study more broadly: Median tumor PD-L1 proportion score was 5% to 7%. Median tumor mutation burden was under 1.9 mutations per megabase.

V lost 1 base to trimming and J lost 7 bases, with 13 bases between them. The CDR3 length is 14 residues. Germline assignment: CDR1 SGHTA and CDR2 FQGNSA. Time point: pre-treatment sample, taken before nivolumab and TIL therapy. The immunoSEQ assay was v3. Sequencing was performed with immunoSEQ multiplex PCR; in TCRdb, only in-frame clones are kept and a portion is missing. This table has under 65,000 clones, roughly four fifths appearing once. The V gene is TRBV7-2, the J gene TRBJ1-1; possibly TRBD1 for D (6 bases). Sequences were derived from blood, sampled at baseline. The source of this sequence is a person aged 25 to 79 with non-small cell lung cancer. The CDR3 DNA reads as TGTGCCAGCAGCTTAGGGGGGGGCGGAGGTGAAGCTTTCTTT. It yields the protein CASSLGGGGGEAFF.